The 22 T cell receptor beta chains below all came from one sample that was sequenced in a study of blood T cells in healthy people across ages. The second PCR ran about 6 to 12 cycles with a sample-barcoded 5' primer and J-beta primers. TCRdb re-analysed the 5' RACE reads in MiXCR, keeping a single row per CDR3 protein. The table includes fewer than 800,000 distinct CDR3 sequences, approximately 21% detected once. Sequenced sample: blood. These receptors originate from a man aged 65 to 79 in good health.

The table lists this clonotype with many counts. This sequence joins TRBV20-1 and TRBJ2-5; TRBD2 aligns across 8 bases. J gave up 3 bases and V 6 bases, and 3 bases lay outside the gene matches. The germline V gene encodes CDR1 DFQATT and CDR2 SNEGSKA (reference sequence). The CDR3 spans 12 residues. The CDR3 bases are TGCAGTGCGAGTAGCGGGAAAGAGACCCAGTACTTC. Translating it yields CSASSGKETQYF.

As to this clonotype: Given a much more abundant clone one base away, this may be a read error. V usage is TRBV7-9 and J usage is TRBJ2-5, with D hard to call. The germline V gene encodes CDR1 SEHNR and CDR2 FQNEAQ (reference sequence). This CDR3 has 14 residues. V lost 1 base, J lost 5 bases, and 11 bases lay in between. The CDR3 sequence: CASSLVVDPETQYF. The CDR3 coding sequence is TGTGCCAGCAGCTTAGTTGTGGATCCTGAGACCCAGTACTTC.

This rearrangement joins TRBV7-9 to TRBJ1-4; TRBD1 aligns across 8 bases. Looked up from germline, CDR1 is SEHNR and CDR2 is FQNEAQ (reference sequence). The CDR3 runs 12 residues. Unmatched junction bases numbered 7, after V lost 7 bases and J lost 12 bases. Written as DNA, the CDR3 is TGTGCCAGCAACAGGGGGAACGAAGAACTGTTTTTT. Amino acid sequence: CASNRGNEELFF.

The rearrangement joins TRBV3-1 to TRBJ2-1; 8 nucleotides align to TRBD2. Germline V lookup: CDR1 LGHDT, CDR2 YNNKEL (reference sequence). The CDR3 extends over 15 amino acids. V trimming: 2 bases; J trimming: 2 bases; junction bases outside the gene matches: 2. CDR3 amino acids: CASSQPGGTYNEQFF. CDR3 bases: TGTGCCAGCAGCCAACCGGGAGGGACCTACAATGAGCAGTTCTTC.

With respect to this clonotype: A much larger clonotype is one base distant, so this may be a read error. The chain has TRBV11-2 and TRBJ2-5; 13 positions agree with TRBD2. The CDR3 runs to 16 residues. Germline CDR1 reads SGHAT; CDR2 reads FQNNGV. The CDR3 region has the DNA TGTGCCGGCAGCCCGGGGACTAGCGGGATCCAAGAGACCCAGTACTTC. Translation gives CAGSPGTSGIQETQYF.

This clonotype was seen repeatedly, ten times or more. The J gene is TRBJ2-5, the V gene TRBV2; D gene ambiguous. Between the trimmed V and J ends, which lost 4 bases and 1 base, there was a span of 1 base. Germline loops: CDR1 SNHLY, CDR2 FYNNEI. The CDR3 runs to 11 residues. CDR3 loop: CASSAQETQYF. The CDR3 DNA reads TGTGCCAGCAGTGCCCAAGAGACCCAGTACTTC.

This clonotype was detected a few times. This chain uses TRBV30 with TRBJ2-3; weak D call: TRBD2 (8 bases). Trimming left V 0 bases short and J 2 bases short, with 21 bases between. The CDR3 is made up of 18 amino acids. In germline, CDR1 is GTSNPN, CDR2 SVGIG (reference sequence). CDR3 in amino acids: CAWSVLRGWREATDTQYF. As DNA, the CDR3 is TGTGCCTGGAGTGTACTCAGGGGGTGGCGGGAGGCCACAGATACGCAGTATTTT.

The chain links TRBV5-1 to TRBJ2-2; D gene ambiguous. The CDR3 runs 14 residues. The germline V gene has CDR1 SGHRS and CDR2 YFSETQ. Trimming stripped 0 bases from V and 2 bases from J, with 5 bases between. The CDR3 coding sequence is TGCGCCAGCAGCTTGGCCACCAACACCGGGGAGCTGTTTTTT. As protein: CASSLATNTGELFF.

This clonotype has only a few counts. The chain couples TRBV28 to TRBJ2-5; no reliable D call. The J call may be incorrect, as the DNA end agrees better with TRBJ2-1. The germline V gene has CDR1 MDHEN and CDR2 SYDVKM. The CDR3 runs 12 residues. The CDR3 DNA reads TGTGCCAGCAGCGAGCCCAGGAGTTGGCAGTTCTTC. Its protein product is CASSEPRSWQFF.

The table lists this clonotype with a few counts. This chain uses TRBV7-9 with TRBJ1-1; 8 bases agree with TRBD1. CDR3 length: 15 amino acids. J gave up 11 bases and V 4 bases, and 15 bases lay outside the gene matches. CDR1 and CDR2 (germline): SEHNR, FQNEAQ (reference sequence). CDR3: CASSSYRTGPSTAFF. For the CDR3, the DNA is TGTGCCAGCAGCTCCTACAGGACAGGGCCCTCTACGGCTTTCTTT.

The CDR3 spells CATSSLEGTSGNYNEQFF. The CDR3, as DNA: TGTGCCACCAGCAGTTTGGAAGGGACTAGCGGGAACTACAATGAGCAGTTCTTC. V is TRBV15 and J is TRBJ2-5; 13 nucleotides align to TRBD2. The J call is in doubt because the DNA end fits TRBJ2-1 better. The CDR3 runs to 18 residues. Looked up from germline, CDR1 is LNHNV and CDR2 is YYDKDF (reference sequence).

This chain links TRBV12-3 or TRBV12-4 with TRBJ2-5; 8 bases align to TRBD1. J lost 5 bases, V lost 7 bases, and 6 bases had no gene match. This CDR3 is 13 amino acids long. CDR3 sequence: CASIQTGVETQYF. In DNA form, the CDR3 reads TGTGCCAGCATTCAGACAGGGGTGGAGACCCAGTACTTC.

CDR3 sequence reads: CASSLTGTENYGYTF. The CDR3 DNA follows: TGTGCCAGCAGTCTAACCGGGACAGAGAACTATGGCTACACCTTC. V is TRBV12-3 or TRBV12-4 and J is TRBJ1-2; TRBD1 matches at 7 bases. The V gene end was trimmed by 5 bases and the J gene end by 2 bases; junction bases not matched to a gene: 8. This CDR3 spans 15 amino acids.

The chain couples TRBV20-1 to TRBJ2-3, with 10 bases that match TRBD2. Germline V gene data show CDR1 as DFQATT and CDR2 as SNEGSKA (reference sequence). After removal of 1 base from V and 5 bases from J, the junction contained 6 bases not matched to a gene. The CDR3 extends over 15 amino acids. In nucleotides, the CDR3 is TGCAGTGCTAGAGCTTGGACTAGCGGCCAAGATACGCAGTATTTT. Protein product: CSARAWTSGQDTQYF.

This clonotype was observed a few times. This CDR3 reads CASSAGTNYNEQFF. CDR3 DNA: TGTGCCAGCAGTGCCGGGACTAACTACAATGAGCAGTTCTTC. V usage is TRBV6-4 and J usage is TRBJ2-1; 7 bases map to TRBD2. The germline gives CDR1 MRHNA, CDR2 SNTAGT. J lost 3 bases, V lost 4 bases, and 3 bases had no gene match. This CDR3 region has 14 residues.

This chain uses TRBV6-5 with TRBJ2-5; D is perhaps TRBD2 (5 bases). The J call could be wrong; TRBJ2-7 is a better fit for the DNA end. Germline V gives CDR1 MNHEY, CDR2 SVGAGI. The CDR3 loop spans 14 amino acids. The CDR3 spells CASSYRGSMYEQYF. The CDR3 DNA is TGTGCCAGCAGCTACCGAGGGTCTATGTACGAGCAGTACTTC.

The rearrangement joins TRBV5-1 to TRBJ2-7; 7 bases are shared with TRBD1. The CDR3 sequence is 14 residues long. Germline-derived CDR1 and CDR2 are SGHRS and YFSETQ. The trim removed 0 bases at V and 3 bases at J, leaving 3 bases unmatched. CDR3 nucleotide sequence: TGCGCCAGCAGCTTGGAGGGGGCGATCTACGAGCAGTACTTC. Translating gives CASSLEGAIYEQYF.

The chain uses TRBV28 and TRBJ1-1; TRBD1 is a possible D gene (6 bases). This CDR3 is built from 13 residues. Germline CDR1 reads MDHEN; CDR2 reads SYDVKM. Trimming shortened V by 8 bases and J by 4 bases, and 14 bases separated the two germline ends. The CDR3 DNA sequence: TGTGCCAGCCACGACGGGGGCGTCACTGAAGCTTTCTTT. This codes for CASHDGGVTEAFF.

This clonotype was detected many times. V gene TRBV18 combines with J gene TRBJ1-1; 7 positions match TRBD1. Germline V gives CDR1 KGHSH, CDR2 LQKENI. There are 16 residues in the CDR3. Trimming removed 0 bases from V and 4 bases from J; junction bases left unmatched: 8. The CDR3 coding sequence is TGTGCCAGCTCACCACCTCAGACAGGGCTTAGCACTGAAGCTTTCTTT. This gives the protein CASSPPQTGLSTEAFF.

As concerns this clonotype: No conserved phenylalanine or tryptophan ends this CDR3, so it is likely a read error. The DNA of the CDR3 is TGCAGCGTGGCGGGGATTGTCAAAAACATTCAGTACCTC. Its protein product is CSVAGIVKNIQYL. The chain joins TRBV29-1 to TRBJ2-4; D is perhaps TRBD2 (6 bases). CDR1 is SQVTM, CDR2 ANQGSEA, per germline. The V end lost 6 bases, the J end lost 3 bases, and 12 bases lay between the germline ends. The CDR3 consists of 13 residues.

The chain recombines TRBV28 with TRBJ1-2, with 11 bases that match TRBD1. Germline V CDR1 and CDR2: MDHEN, SYDVKM. CDR3 length equals 12 residues. V shed 6 bases and J 8 bases; nucleotides not matched to a gene: 2. The CDR3 coding sequence is TGTGCCAGCAGAAGGACAGGGGGCGGCTACACCTTC. It specifies CASRRTGGGYTF.

V is TRBV24-1 and J is TRBJ2-1; 11 bases agree with TRBD2. Germline CDR1 is KGHDR and CDR2 is SFDVKD. The length of the CDR3 is 15 residues. The junction had 6 bases not matched to a gene; V was cut back by 5 bases and J by 7 bases. CDR3: CATSGGTSGKNEQFF. The CDR3 region has the DNA TGTGCCACCAGTGGAGGGACTAGCGGCAAGAATGAGCAGTTCTTC.